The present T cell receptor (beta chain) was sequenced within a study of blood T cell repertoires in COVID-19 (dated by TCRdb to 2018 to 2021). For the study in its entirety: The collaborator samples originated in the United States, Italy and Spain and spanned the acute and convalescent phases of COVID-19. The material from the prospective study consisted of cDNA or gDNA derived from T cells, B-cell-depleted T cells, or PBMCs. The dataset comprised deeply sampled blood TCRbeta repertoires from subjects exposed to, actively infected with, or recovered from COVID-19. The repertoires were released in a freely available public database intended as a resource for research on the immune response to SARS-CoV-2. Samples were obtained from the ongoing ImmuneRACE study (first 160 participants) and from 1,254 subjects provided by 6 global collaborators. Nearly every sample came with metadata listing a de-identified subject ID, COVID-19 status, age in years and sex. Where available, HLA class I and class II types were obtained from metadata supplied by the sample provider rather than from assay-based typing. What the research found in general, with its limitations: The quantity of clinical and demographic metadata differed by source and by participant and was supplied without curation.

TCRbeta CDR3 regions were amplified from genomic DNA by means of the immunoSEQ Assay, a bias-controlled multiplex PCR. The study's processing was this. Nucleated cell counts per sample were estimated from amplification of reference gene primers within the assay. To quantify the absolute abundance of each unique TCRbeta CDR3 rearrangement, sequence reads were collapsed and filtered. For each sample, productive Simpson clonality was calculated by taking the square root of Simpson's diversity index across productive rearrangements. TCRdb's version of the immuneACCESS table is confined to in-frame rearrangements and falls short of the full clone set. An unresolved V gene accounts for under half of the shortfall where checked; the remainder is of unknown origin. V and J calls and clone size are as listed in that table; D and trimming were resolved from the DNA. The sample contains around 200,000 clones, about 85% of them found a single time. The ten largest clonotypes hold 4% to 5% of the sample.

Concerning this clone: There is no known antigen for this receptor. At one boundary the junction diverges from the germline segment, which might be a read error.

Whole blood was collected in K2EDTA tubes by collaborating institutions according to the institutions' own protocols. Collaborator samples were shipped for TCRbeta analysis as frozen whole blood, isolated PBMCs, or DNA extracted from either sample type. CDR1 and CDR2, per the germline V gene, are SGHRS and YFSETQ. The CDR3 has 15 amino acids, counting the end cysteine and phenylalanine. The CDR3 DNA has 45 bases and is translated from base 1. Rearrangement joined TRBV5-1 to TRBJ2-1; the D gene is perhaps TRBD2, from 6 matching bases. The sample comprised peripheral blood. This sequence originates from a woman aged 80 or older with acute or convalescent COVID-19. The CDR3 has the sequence CASSLAGLTYNEQFF. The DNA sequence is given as TGCGCCAGCAGTTTGGCGGGACTTACCTACAATGAGCAGTTCTTC.